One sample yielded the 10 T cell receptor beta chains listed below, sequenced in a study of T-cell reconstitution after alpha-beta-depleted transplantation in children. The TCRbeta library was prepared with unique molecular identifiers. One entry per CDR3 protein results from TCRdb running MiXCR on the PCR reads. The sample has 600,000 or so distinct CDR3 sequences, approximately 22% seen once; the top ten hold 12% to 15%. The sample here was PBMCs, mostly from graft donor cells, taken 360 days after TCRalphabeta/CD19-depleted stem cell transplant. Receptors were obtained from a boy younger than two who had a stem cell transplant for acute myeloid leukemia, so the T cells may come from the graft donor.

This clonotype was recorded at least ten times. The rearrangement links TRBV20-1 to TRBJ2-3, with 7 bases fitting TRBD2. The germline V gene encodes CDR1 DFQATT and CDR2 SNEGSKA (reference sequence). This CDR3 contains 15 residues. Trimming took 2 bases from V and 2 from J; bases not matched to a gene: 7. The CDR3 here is CSARPGAGVTDTQYF. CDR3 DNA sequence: TGCAGTGCTAGACCTGGTGCGGGGGTCACAGATACGCAGTATTTT.

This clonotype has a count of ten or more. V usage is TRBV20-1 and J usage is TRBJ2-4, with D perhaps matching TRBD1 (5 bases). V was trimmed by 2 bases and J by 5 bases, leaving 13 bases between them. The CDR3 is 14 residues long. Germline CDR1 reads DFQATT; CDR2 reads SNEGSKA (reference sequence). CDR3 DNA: TGCAGTGCTAGACTCAGGGTGTGGGAAAACATTCAGTACTTC. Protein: CSARLRVWENIQYF.

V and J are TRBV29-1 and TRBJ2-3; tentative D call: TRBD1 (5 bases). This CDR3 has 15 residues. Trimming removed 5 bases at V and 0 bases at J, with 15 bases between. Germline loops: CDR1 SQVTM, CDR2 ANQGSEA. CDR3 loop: CSVRTTASSTDTQYF. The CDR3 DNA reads TGCAGCGTTCGGACGACAGCCTCTAGCACAGATACGCAGTATTTT.

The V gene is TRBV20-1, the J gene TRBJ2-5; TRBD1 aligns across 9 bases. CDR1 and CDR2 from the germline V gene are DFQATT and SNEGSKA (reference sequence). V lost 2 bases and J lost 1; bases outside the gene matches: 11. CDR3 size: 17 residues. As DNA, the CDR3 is TGCAGTGCTAGACCCTCGGGACAGGGTTACCTCCAAGAGACCCAGTACTTC. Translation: CSARPSGQGYLQETQYF.

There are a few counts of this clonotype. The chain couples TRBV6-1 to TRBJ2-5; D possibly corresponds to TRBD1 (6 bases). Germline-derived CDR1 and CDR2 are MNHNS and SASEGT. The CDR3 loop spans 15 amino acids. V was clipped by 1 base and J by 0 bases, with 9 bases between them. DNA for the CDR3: TGTGCCAGCAGTGAAGTACCAGGGGACCAAGAGACCCAGTACTTC. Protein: CASSEVPGDQETQYF.

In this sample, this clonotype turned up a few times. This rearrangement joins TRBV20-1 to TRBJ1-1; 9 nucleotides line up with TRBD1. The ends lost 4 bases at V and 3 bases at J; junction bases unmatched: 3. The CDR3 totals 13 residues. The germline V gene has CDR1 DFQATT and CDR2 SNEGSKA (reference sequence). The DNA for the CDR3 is TGCAGTGCTAAACAGGGGGCGGACACTGAAGCTTTCTTT. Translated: CSAKQGADTEAFF.

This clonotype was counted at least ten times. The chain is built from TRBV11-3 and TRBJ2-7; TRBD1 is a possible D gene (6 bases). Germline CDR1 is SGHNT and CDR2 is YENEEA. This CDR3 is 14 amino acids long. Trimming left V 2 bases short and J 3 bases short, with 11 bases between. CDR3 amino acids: CASSLSGGLYEQYF. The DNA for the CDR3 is TGTGCCAGCAGCTTAAGTGGGGGCCTCTACGAGCAGTACTTC.

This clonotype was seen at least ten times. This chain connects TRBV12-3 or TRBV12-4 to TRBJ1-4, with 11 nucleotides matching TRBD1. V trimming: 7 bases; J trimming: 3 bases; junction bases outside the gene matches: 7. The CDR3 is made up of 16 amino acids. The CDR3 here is CASMRTGGRANEKLFF. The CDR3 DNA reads TGTGCCAGCATGCGGACAGGGGGCAGGGCTAATGAAAAACTGTTTTTT.

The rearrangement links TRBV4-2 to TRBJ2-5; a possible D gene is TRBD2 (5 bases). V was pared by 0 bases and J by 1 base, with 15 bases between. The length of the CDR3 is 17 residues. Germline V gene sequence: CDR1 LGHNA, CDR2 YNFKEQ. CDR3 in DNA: TGTGCCAGCAGCCAAGAGGGCGGGCCTCTAAGCCAAGAGACCCAGTACTTC. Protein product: CASSQEGGPLSQETQYF.

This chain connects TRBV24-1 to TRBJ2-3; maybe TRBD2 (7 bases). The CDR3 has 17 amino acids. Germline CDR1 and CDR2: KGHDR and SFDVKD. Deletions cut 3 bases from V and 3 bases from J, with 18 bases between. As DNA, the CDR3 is TGTGCCACCAGTGATCTGGGGGGGGGCGGTGGAACAGATACGCAGTATTTT. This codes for CATSDLGGGGGTDTQYF.